This T cell receptor beta chain was recovered during a study of shared clonotypes between healthy human individuals. Terminally differentiated effector memory CD45RA+ cells were left out of the naive CD8 fraction, which was CD45RO-negative and positively selected for CCR7. V lost 5 bases and J 2 bases, leaving 16 bases between the germline ends. The germline V gene encodes CDR1 GTSNPN and CDR2 SVGIG (reference sequence). The CDR3 is 14 amino acids. Produced via immunoSEQ multiplex PCR; TCRdb's table is partial and in-frame only. The profile shows around 1.9 million clones, approximately 94% of them singletons.

The sample consisted of naive CD8+ T cells from PBMCs. The rearrangement uses TRBV30 and TRBJ2-7; D is tentatively TRBD1 or TRBD2 (5 bases each). The sequence came from a man aged 18 to 30 in good health. Some clones in this sample may be carry-over from other donors' samples. The CDR3 region is CAWGDGTSTYEQYF. The CDR3 DNA is TGTGCCTGGGGGGACGGGACCTCCACCTACGAGCAGTACTTC.